This T cell receptor (beta chain) was sequenced for a study of identical twins. Regarding the study as a whole: It was out-of-frame TCR alpha sharing in monozygotic twins that models underestimated.

TCRdb redid the calling of the 5' RACE reads with MiXCR, one entry per CDR3 protein. The repertoire holds 600,000 to 850,000 distinct CDR3 sequences, with 18% as singletons. Germline V gene lookup returns CDR1 WNHNN and CDR2 SYGVQD (reference sequence). CDR3 size: 13 residues. Trimming took off 3 bases at V and 8 bases at J, with 10 bases between the two ends. Concerning this clonotype itself: Its specificity is not known.

This sample also belongs to another study, concerning T cells expressing NK-cell markers.

This TCR was recovered from a woman in her late teens or twenties in good health. V gene TRBV10-1 combines with J gene TRBJ2-2, with D tentatively TRBD2 (6 bases). Sequencing was done on a sample of PBMCs. In nucleotides, the CDR3 is TGCGCCAGCAGTGATCCCGGGAGAGGGGAGCTGTTTTTT. Amino acids: CASSDPGRGELFF.